Each of the 22 T cell receptor beta chains below was sequenced from the same sample in a study of blood T cell repertoires in COVID-19. TCRdb's copy holds only in-frame clones and misses some; the assay was immunoSEQ multiplex PCR. Here the sample spans some 98,000 clones, 70% to 85% being singletons. What was sequenced was peripheral blood. The receptors were gathered from a man between 65 and 80 years old with active or convalescent COVID-19.

The genes are TRBV27 and TRBJ2-3, with D possibly matching TRBD2 (6 bases). The V end lost 5 bases, the J end lost 6 bases, and 15 bases lay between the germline ends. The germline CDR1 and CDR2 sequences are MNHEY and SMNVEV (reference sequence). The CDR3 runs to 14 residues. This CDR3 is CASSLGLPPDTQYF. CDR3 in DNA: TGTGCCAGCAGTCTGGGACTCCCCCCGGATACGCAGTATTTT.

The CDR3 DNA reads TGTGCCAGCAGCCAAGACACAGGCATTAATGAAAAACTGTTTTTT. Encoded protein: CASSQDTGINEKLFF. The chain combines TRBV3-1 (or the pseudogene TRBV3-2) with TRBJ1-4; the D gene is possibly TRBD1 (5 bases). Germline CDR1 LGHDT, CDR2 YNNKEL (reference sequence). The germline V and J ends were trimmed by 0 bases and 4 bases, with 9 bases remaining between them. The CDR3 length is 15 residues.

The V and J genes are TRBV7-9 and TRBJ2-5, with 7 nucleotides matching TRBD2. J lost 9 bases, V lost 2 bases, and 15 bases had no gene match. CDR1 is SEHNR and CDR2 is FQNEAQ in the germline V gene (reference sequence). The CDR3 is made up of 16 amino acids. The CDR3 region has the DNA TGTGCCAGCAGCTTAAGCGGCTTAGCGGGCAGGCCCCCCCAGTACTTC. Translating gives CASSLSGLAGRPPQYF.

This clone showed up just a few times. This chain links TRBV18 with TRBJ1-5, with 9 bases aligning to TRBD1. Germline values: CDR1 KGHSH, CDR2 LQKENI. CDR3 length: 19 amino acids. V was pared by 6 bases and J by 0 bases, with 15 bases of the junction left unmatched. The CDR3 reads CASSVTGTGSLYSNQPQHF. CDR3 bases: TGTGCCAGCTCCGTCACCGGGACAGGGTCCCTCTATAGCAATCAGCCCCAGCATTTT.

The gene calls are TRBV5-6 and TRBJ1-2; possibly TRBD1 for D (6 bases). V was cut by 4 bases and J by 4 bases, with 17 bases left in between. The CDR3 covers 15 residues. CDR1 and CDR2 (germline): SGHDT, YYEEEE. The CDR3 here is CASSHKPQGAYGYTF. The DNA of the CDR3 is TGTGCCAGCAGCCACAAACCACAGGGAGCCTATGGCTACACCTTC.

The CDR3 spells CASSFSTGTGELFF. CDR3 bases: TGTGCCAGCAGTTTCTCCACGGGGACCGGGGAGCTGTTTTTT. The J gene is TRBJ2-2, the V gene TRBV2; maybe TRBD2 (5 bases). This CDR3 contains 14 residues. The V end lost 5 bases, the J end lost 5 bases, and 12 bases lay between the germline ends. Germline CDR1 and CDR2: SNHLY and FYNNEI.

This chain joins TRBV5-1 and TRBJ2-1; D possibly corresponds to TRBD2 (6 bases). V was clipped by 3 bases and J by 2 bases, with 15 bases between them. Germline CDR1 is SGHRS and CDR2 is YFSETQ. The CDR3 has 16 residues. The CDR3 nucleotides read TGCGCCAGCAGCTCGGCCGGGACTTGGCCCTACAATGAGCAGTTCTTC. It translates to CASSSAGTWPYNEQFF.

V gene TRBV27 combines with J gene TRBJ2-5; possible D gene TRBD1, 6 bases. V lost 6 bases and J 0 bases, leaving 11 bases between the germline ends. The CDR3 is 14 amino acids. The V gene's germline CDR1 is MNHEY and CDR2 SMNVEV (reference sequence). The CDR3 DNA reads as TGTGCCAGCAGATTTACAGGGTACCAAGAGACCCAGTACTTC. Translated: CASRFTGYQETQYF.

A single count supports this clone. The chain employs TRBV4-2 and TRBJ1-5; tentative D call: TRBD1 (5 bases). In germline, CDR1 is LGHNA, CDR2 YNFKEQ. With 0 bases removed from V and 5 bases from J, the gap between germline ends came to 11 bases. The CDR3 is made up of 15 amino acids. Here the CDR3 reads CASSQDLGLDQPQHF. The CDR3 region has the DNA TGTGCCAGCAGCCAAGATTTGGGGCTGGATCAGCCCCAGCATTTT.

J is TRBJ1-4 and V is TRBV6-5; D perhaps matches TRBD1 (6 bases). This CDR3 comprises 14 residues. V lost 10 bases and J 7 bases, leaving 19 bases between the germline ends. Germline lookup yields CDR1 MNHEY and CDR2 SVGAGI. CDR3 coding DNA: TGTGCCACCCACTACAGGGCATACCCTGAAAAACTGTTTTTT. This sequence encodes CATHYRAYPEKLFF.

The chain links TRBV4-2 to TRBJ2-1, with D possibly TRBD2 on 7 matching bases. Germline CDR1 and CDR2: LGHNA and YNFKEQ. The CDR3 spans 16 residues. The V end lost 6 bases, the J end lost 0 bases, and 15 bases lay between the germline ends. As DNA, the CDR3 is TGTGCCAGCAGTCGCGGGGGCGCTAGCTCCTACAATGAGCAGTTCTTC. Protein: CASSRGGASSYNEQFF.

Many counts were recorded for this clone. The CDR3 coding sequence is TGTGCCAGCACGAACATCCCAGCTAACTATGGCTACACCTTC. This translates into CASTNIPANYGYTF. The V and J genes are TRBV6-5 and TRBJ1-2; D call uncertain. Germline-derived CDR1 and CDR2 are MNHEY and SVGAGI. V lost 7 bases, J lost 0 bases, and 12 bases lay in between. This CDR3 region has 14 residues.

This clone was counted between two and nine times. The CDR3 DNA reads TGTGCCAGCAGTCGACAGGGGGAAGAGACCCAGTACTTC. Encoded protein: CASSRQGEETQYF. The genes are TRBV12-3 or TRBV12-4 and TRBJ2-5; TRBD1 matches at 9 bases. The CDR3 length is 13 residues. J gave up 3 bases and V 5 bases, and 1 base lay outside the gene matches.

The chain recombines TRBV3-1 (or the pseudogene TRBV3-2) with TRBJ1-1; D remains unclear. CDR1 and CDR2 (germline): LGHDT, YNNKEL (reference sequence). Trimming shortened V by 4 bases and J by 1 base, and 10 bases separated the two germline ends. This CDR3 has 14 residues. This CDR3 reads CASSRQIANTEAFF. Here the CDR3 DNA reads TGTGCCAGCAGCCGCCAGATTGCGAACACTGAAGCTTTCTTT.

The chain recombines TRBV5-1 with TRBJ1-2; weak D call: TRBD1 (6 bases). The germline V and J ends were trimmed by 0 bases and 8 bases, with 17 bases remaining between them. Germline loops: CDR1 SGHRS, CDR2 YFSETQ. The CDR3 is 15 amino acids. The CDR3 DNA reads TGCGCCAGCAGCTTGGAATCGGGGGGCGCGGGAGGCTACACCTTC. It encodes CASSLESGGAGGYTF. Looking up the rest from reference TRBV5-1 and TRBJ1-2 gives the full variable domain: KAGVTQTPRYLIKTRGQQVTLSCSPISGHRSVSWYQQTPGQGLQFLFEYFSETQRNKGNFPGRFSGRQFSNSRSEMNVSTLELGDSALYLCASSLESGGAGGYTFGSGTRLTVV.

This chain uses TRBV4-1 with TRBJ2-5; TRBD2 aligns across 9 bases. Germline trimming cut 5 bases from V and 9 bases from J; bases unmatched to any gene: 13. Germline V gene lookup returns CDR1 MGHRA and CDR2 YSYEKL. The CDR3 is made up of 15 amino acids. In DNA form, the CDR3 reads TGCGCCAGCAGCTTTTTAGCGGGGGCCGTTGAGGCCCAGTACTTC. Its protein product is CASSFLAGAVEAQYF.

The chain uses TRBV7-2 and TRBJ2-6, with 12 bases lining up with TRBD1. Germline assignment: CDR1 SGHTA and CDR2 FQGNSA. With V trimmed by 4 bases and J by 1 base, 8 bases remained unmatched. The CDR3 is 19 residues long. This CDR3 reads CASSSPGTGGGSGANVLTF. As DNA, the CDR3 is TGTGCCAGCAGCTCCCCCGGGACAGGGGGCGGGTCTGGGGCCAACGTCCTGACTTTC.

The chain carries TRBV7-9 and TRBJ1-6, with 7 positions matching TRBD1. From germline, CDR1 is SEHNR and CDR2 FQNEAQ (reference sequence). The CDR3 has 14 amino acids. After removal of 7 bases from V and 10 bases from J, the junction contained 10 bases not matched to a gene. The CDR3 here is CASTESQGRSPLHF. CDR3 DNA: TGTGCCAGCACCGAATCACAGGGGCGATCACCCCTCCACTTT.

This clone is a singleton in its sample. The V and J genes are TRBV18 and TRBJ2-7, with D possibly matching TRBD1 (6 bases). This CDR3 region has 13 residues. Per germline, CDR1 KGHSH and CDR2 LQKENI. Deletions cut 5 bases from V and 6 bases from J, with 14 bases between. The CDR3 spells CASSGLDRPEQYF. As DNA, the CDR3 is TGTGCCAGCTCAGGGCTGGACAGACCCGAGCAGTACTTC.

The chain carries TRBV19 and TRBJ2-5; 7 nucleotides agree with TRBD2. The CDR3 contains 14 residues. The germline gives CDR1 LNHDA, CDR2 SQIVND (reference sequence). With V trimmed by 1 base and J by 5 bases, 4 bases remained unmatched. The CDR3 here is CASSIGAGRETQYF. In nucleotides, the CDR3 is TGTGCCAGTAGTATAGGAGCGGGGAGGGAGACCCAGTACTTC. Complete variable domain (other parts from reference TRBV19 and TRBJ2-5): DGGITQSPKYLFRKEGQNVTLSCEQNLNHDAMYWYRQDPGQGLRLIYYSQIVNDFQKGDIAEGYSVSREKKESFPLTVTSAQKNPTAFYLCASSIGAGRETQYFGPGTRLLVL.

This clone was seen only once. The chain links TRBV5-1 to TRBJ1-4; 9 bases match TRBD1. The ends lost 4 bases at V and 1 base at J; junction bases unmatched: 5. Germline CDR1 is SGHRS and CDR2 is YFSETQ. This CDR3 is 16 amino acids long. In DNA, the CDR3 is TGCGCCAGCAGCGCGGGACAGGGCAGAACTAATGAAAAACTGTTTTTT. It encodes CASSAGQGRTNEKLFF.

The rearrangement joins TRBV10-2 to TRBJ2-1, with 7 bases matching TRBD1. This CDR3 spans 12 amino acids. V lost 6 bases to trimming and J lost 4 bases; unmatched junction nucleotides: 0. Germline-derived CDR1 and CDR2 are WSHSY and SAAADI. This CDR3 is CASRTGYNEQFF. The DNA for the CDR3 is TGCGCCAGCAGGACAGGGTACAATGAGCAGTTCTTC.